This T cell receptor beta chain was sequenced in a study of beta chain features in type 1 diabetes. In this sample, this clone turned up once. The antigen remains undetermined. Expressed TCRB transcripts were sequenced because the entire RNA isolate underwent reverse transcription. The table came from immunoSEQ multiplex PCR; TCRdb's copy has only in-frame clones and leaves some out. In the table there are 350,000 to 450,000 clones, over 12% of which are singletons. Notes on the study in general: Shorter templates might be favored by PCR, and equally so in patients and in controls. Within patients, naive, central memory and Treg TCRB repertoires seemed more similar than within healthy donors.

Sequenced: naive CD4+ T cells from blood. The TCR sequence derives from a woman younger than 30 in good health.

The CDR3, as DNA: TGTGCCAGCACCTTGCAGGGGGCGGGACAATACAATGAGCAGTTCTTC. It specifies CASTLQGAGQYNEQFF. The chain links TRBV7-2 to TRBJ2-1; TRBD1 matches at 8 bases. This CDR3 has 16 residues. V dropped 7 bases and J dropped 4; count of bases not matched to a gene: 12. Looked up from germline, CDR1 is SGHTA and CDR2 is FQGNSA.